The 8 T cell receptor beta chains below all came from one sample that was sequenced in a study of regulatory T cells in long-lasting Graves disease. Construction of TCR beta libraries relied on iRepertoire HTBI primers and on Arm-PCR targeting CDR3 regions. MiXCR, applied by TCRdb to the multiplex PCR reads, yields one record per CDR3 protein. The top ten clones hold 12% of a sample with some 220,000 distinct CDR3 sequences, roughly 18% of them seen once. Time point of the sample: newly diagnosed GD, antithyroid drugs for less than 3 months. Preparation of the TCR library used RNA extracted from PBMCs. The same sample was also studied in work on T cells in Graves' hyperthyroidism and ophthalmopathy.

Source: peripheral blood mononuclear cells (PBMCs), taken at new diagnosis, from a patient treated with antithyroid drugs. These receptors all come from a woman aged 25 to 39 with Graves disease.

Worth noting for this clonotype: This likely reflects a read error, since a far larger clone is one base away. The rearrangement links TRBV12-3 or TRBV12-4 to TRBJ2-7; D remains ambiguous. The CDR3 runs to 13 residues. V was clipped by 8 bases and J by 6 bases, with 17 bases between them. This CDR3 is CASGPNLGPEQYF. In DNA, the CDR3 is TGTGCCAGCGGGCCCAACTTGGGTCCCGAGCAGTACTTC.

In the case of this clonotype: A far larger clone differs by one base, so this is likely a read error. V and J are TRBV10-3 and TRBJ1-6; possible D gene TRBD1, 5 bases. Germline CDR1 reads ENHRY; CDR2 reads SYGVKD. Trimming stripped 5 bases from V and 10 bases from J, with 12 bases between. The CDR3 is 13 amino acids. The CDR3, as DNA: TGTGCCATCAGTCGACTCAGGGACTCACCCCTCCACTTT. Amino acids: CAISRLRDSPLHF.

Only a few counts were recorded for this clonotype. The V gene is TRBV28, the J gene TRBJ2-4; 7 bases align to TRBD1. With 5 bases clipped from V and 4 bases from J, the junction kept 5 bases outside the gene matches. CDR3 length: 14 residues. Germline V lookup: CDR1 MDHEN, CDR2 SYDVKM. This CDR3 reads CASSPDRRKNIQYF. CDR3 nucleotide sequence: TGTGCCAGCAGTCCGGACAGGCGAAAAAACATTCAGTACTTC.

The CDR3 loop reads CASRPYRGGEAFF. The DNA for the CDR3 is TGTGCCAGCAGACCTTACAGGGGGGGTGAAGCTTTCTTT. The chain is built from TRBV9 and TRBJ1-1; 8 bases fit TRBD1. This CDR3 has 13 amino acids. The germline CDR1 and CDR2 sequences are SGDLS and YYNGEE. V lost 5 bases to trimming and J lost 7 bases; unmatched junction nucleotides: 7.

This clonotype was observed at least ten times. The chain links TRBV5-1 to TRBJ2-3, with a tentative D call TRBD2 (6 bases). V lost 4 bases, J lost 2 bases, and 17 bases lay in between. This CDR3 spans 16 amino acids. Germline CDR1 and CDR2: SGHRS and YFSETQ. The CDR3 DNA reads as TGCGCCAGCAGCCTAAGGGGCGGGACTCTCACAGATACGCAGTATTTT. The encoded protein is CASSLRGGTLTDTQYF.

The chain is built from TRBV2 and TRBJ2-2; 9 bases agree with TRBD1. From germline, CDR1 is SNHLY and CDR2 FYNNEI. The length of the CDR3 is 16 residues. V lost 5 bases to trimming and J lost 7 bases; unmatched junction nucleotides: 11. CDR3 DNA: TGTGCCAGCAGTCCGGGGGGACAGGGAAGAAACGGGGAGCTGTTTTTT. Amino acid sequence: CASSPGGQGRNGELFF.

This clonotype was counted ten times or more. The chain links TRBV12-5 to TRBJ1-5, with D possibly matching TRBD1 (5 bases). The germline V gene encodes CDR1 LGHNT and CDR2 FRNRAP. The CDR3 length is 11 residues. Trimming cost V 9 bases and J 6 bases, with 9 bases left between them. The CDR3 DNA reads TGTGCTAGGGGTAGGGGTCAGCCCCAGCATTTT. This gives the protein CARGRGQPQHF.

This clonotype was seen many times. V gene TRBV6-1 combines with J gene TRBJ1-1; no clear D. CDR1 MNHNS and CDR2 SASEGT come from the germline V gene. V gave up 3 bases and J gave up 1 base, with 6 bases separating them. The CDR3 length is 13 residues. The CDR3 DNA reads as TGTGCCAGCAGTGACACTTCGAACACTGAAGCTTTCTTT. Protein sequence: CASSDTSNTEAFF.